This note documents a single TCR beta chain sequence. Naive CD8 library inputs spanned about 19,000 to 1,000,000 sorted cells and 10%, 30% or 50% RNA. Naive CD8 T cells were sorted, and the gate applied was CD8+CD4-CCR7+CD45RA+. The sample originates from a study of molecular identifiers for immune sequencing clone quantification. Study-level information: Four of five RNA aliquots from approximately 20,000 or 100,000 naive CD8 T cells were sequenced.

After removal of 11 bases from V and 7 bases from J, the junction contained 19 bases not matched to a gene. The CDR3 runs to 16 residues. CDR1 SGHAT and CDR2 FQNNGV come from the germline V gene. Previously published methods and listed TCR primers were used for the bulk TCR libraries. TCRdb used MiXCR to reprocess the PCR reads, holding one entry per CDR3 protein. The sample has 300,000 to 400,000 distinct CDR3 sequences, about 23% seen once. The specimen sequenced was naive CD8+ T cells from blood, with Jurkat cell RNA spiked in. Specified subset: FACS-sorted CD8+CD4-CCR7+CD45RA+ naive T cells. The gene calls are TRBV11-2 and TRBJ2-1, with 8 nucleotides matching TRBD2. This TCR came from a human donor in good health. Some libraries in this study had Jurkat cell RNA spiked in. The CDR3 here is CARTYGRAGDYNEQFF. In DNA form, the CDR3 reads TGTGCCCGCACCTACGGGCGAGCGGGAGATTATAATGAGCAGTTCTTC.